This T cell receptor beta chain was captured by sequencing in a study of cytomegalovirus exposure and HLA in healthy donors. Looking at the study overall: Genetic ancestry analysis placed around 76% of the 300 to 500 donors that were genotyped in the Caucasian-associated cluster. Study-level findings and limits: In the analysis, some V segments, TRBV6-2 and TRBV6-3 included, were excluded as indistinguishable.

Healthy individuals who donated bone marrow served as the donors. PCR was performed using 60 Vbeta and 13 Jbeta primers. Assay: immunoSEQ multiplex PCR; the TCRdb copy retains only in-frame clones and omits some. The sample has under 200,000 clones, around four fifths seen once. Regarding this clone: Its matching antigen is unknown.

Looked up from germline, CDR1 is LNHDA and CDR2 is SQIVND (reference sequence). V was clipped by 3 bases and J by 5 bases, with 16 bases between them. The length of the CDR3 is 15 residues. The receptor comes from a female donor in good health and CMV-seronegative. The sample taken for sequencing was PBMCs. The genes are TRBV19 and TRBJ1-2; D unresolved. CDR3 loop: CASSILGGGVYGYTF. The DNA for the CDR3 is TGTGCCAGTAGTATCTTGGGTGGAGGAGTGTATGGCTACACCTTC.